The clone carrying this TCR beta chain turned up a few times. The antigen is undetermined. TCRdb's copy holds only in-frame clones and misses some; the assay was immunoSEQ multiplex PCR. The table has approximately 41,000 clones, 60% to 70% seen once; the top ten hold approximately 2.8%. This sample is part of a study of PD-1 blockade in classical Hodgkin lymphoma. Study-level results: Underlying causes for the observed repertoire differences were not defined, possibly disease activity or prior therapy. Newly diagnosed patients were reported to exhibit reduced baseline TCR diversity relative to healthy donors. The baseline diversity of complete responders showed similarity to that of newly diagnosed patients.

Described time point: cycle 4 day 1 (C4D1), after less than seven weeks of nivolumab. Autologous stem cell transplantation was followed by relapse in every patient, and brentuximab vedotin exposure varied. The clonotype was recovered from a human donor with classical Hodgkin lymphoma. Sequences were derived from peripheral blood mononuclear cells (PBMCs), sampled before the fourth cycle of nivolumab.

The DNA of the CDR3 is TGTGCCAGTAGTCGATTAGACCCGAGTGGGAGGGTGGTCTCCTACAATGAGCAGTTCTTC. It yields the protein CASSRLDPSGRVVSYNEQFF. The J gene is TRBJ2-1, the V gene TRBV19, with TRBD2 identical over 7 bases. Germline trimming cut 5 bases from V and 0 bases from J; bases unmatched to any gene: 19. CDR1 is LNHDA, CDR2 SQIVND, per germline (reference sequence). The CDR3 totals 20 residues. Full variable domain (rest looked up from reference TRBV19 and TRBJ2-1): DGGITQSPKYLFRKEGQNVTLSCEQNLNHDAMYWYRQDPGQGLRLIYYSQIVNDFQKGDIAEGYSVSREKKESFPLTVTSAQKNPTAFYLCASSRLDPSGRVVSYNEQFFGPGTRLTVL.